The 20 T cell receptor beta chains given below trace back to one sample, sequenced in a study of identical twins. Using its own MiXCR run on the 5' RACE reads, TCRdb lists one record per CDR3 protein. In the table there are hundreds of thousands of distinct CDR3 sequences, 5.5% to 6.5% of which are singletons. Material for sequencing was naive T cells sorted from blood. Every receptor here comes from a man aged 18 to 29 in good health.

This clonotype was picked up many times. This chain connects TRBV7-2 to TRBJ1-4, with D unresolved. The CDR3 consists of 16 residues. Germline CDR1 is SGHTA and CDR2 is FQGNSA. V lost 5 bases and J lost 1, with 14 bases in between. The CDR3 DNA is TGTGCCAGCAGCCTGCGGAGGGTTGGAACTAATGAAAAACTGTTTTTT. Residues: CASSLRRVGTNEKLFF.

At least ten counts were recorded for this clonotype. The chain recombines TRBV12-3 or TRBV12-4 with TRBJ1-1; possible D gene TRBD1, 6 bases. Deletions cut 8 bases from V and 4 bases from J, with 17 bases between. This CDR3 has 14 amino acids. The CDR3 is CASGSLGGVTEAFF. The DNA for the CDR3 is TGTGCCAGCGGTTCTTTGGGGGGCGTCACTGAAGCTTTCTTT.

The V and J genes are TRBV4-3 and TRBJ2-3, with 9 positions matching TRBD2. The V and J ends lost 1 base and 4 bases, in that order; junction bases with no gene match: 9. The CDR3 loop spans 17 amino acids. Looked up from germline, CDR1 is LGHNA and CDR2 is YSLEER. In nucleotides, the CDR3 is TGCGCCAGCAGCCAAGTCCTAGCGGGATCGGTCCCAGATACGCAGTATTTT. This sequence encodes CASSQVLAGSVPDTQYF.

This clonotype was counted at least ten times. J is TRBJ2-1 and V is TRBV20-1, with D possibly TRBD2 on 6 matching bases. Looked up from germline, CDR1 is DFQATT and CDR2 is SNEGSKA (reference sequence). Deletions cut 0 bases from V and 3 bases from J, with 15 bases between. The CDR3 sequence is 16 residues long. This CDR3 is CSARDRAGRFYNEQFF. The CDR3 DNA reads TGCAGTGCTAGAGATCGGGCGGGACGATTCTACAATGAGCAGTTCTTC.

This clonotype occurred a few times. V is TRBV29-1 and J is TRBJ1-3; no reliable D call. Germline V gene sequence: CDR1 SQVTM, CDR2 ANQGSEA. V dropped 6 bases and J dropped 0 bases, with 6 bases sitting between them. The CDR3 runs 12 residues. In DNA form, the CDR3 reads TGCAGCGTGATGTTCTCTGGAAACACCATATATTTT. Amino acids: CSVMFSGNTIYF.

This clonotype was counted at least ten times. This chain uses TRBV6-1 with TRBJ1-1; tentatively, D is TRBD1 (6 bases). V lost 8 bases and J lost 4, with 17 bases in between. This CDR3 is 14 amino acids long. Germline loops: CDR1 MNHNS, CDR2 SASEGT. Here the CDR3 DNA reads TGTGCCAGCTGCTGGGGGGCGGTCAGCACTGAAGCTTTCTTT. Translation gives CASCWGAVSTEAFF.

CDR3 region: CASSPGTSGRAPKYF. CDR3 in DNA: TGTGCCAGCAGTCCCGGGACTAGCGGGAGGGCCCCCAAGTACTTC. The chain employs TRBV27 and TRBJ2-5; 16 bases are a match to TRBD2. CDR3 length: 15 residues. After removal of 5 bases from V and 12 bases from J, the junction contained 9 bases not matched to a gene. The germline V gene has CDR1 MNHEY and CDR2 SMNVEV (reference sequence).

The chain joins TRBV7-8 to TRBJ2-7; D may match TRBD1 or TRBD2 (5 bases each). The CDR3 is 15 residues long. Germline assignment: CDR1 SGHVS and CDR2 FQNEAQ. Between the trimmed V and J ends, which lost 4 bases and 0 bases, there was a span of 13 bases. The CDR3 loop is CASSWGPANSYEQYF. CDR3 nucleotides: TGTGCCAGCAGCTGGGGACCGGCAAACTCCTACGAGCAGTACTTC.

This clonotype was counted a few times. This chain joins TRBV7-2 and TRBJ2-7; the D is unclear. V lost 2 bases and J 4 bases, leaving 15 bases between the germline ends. Germline assignment: CDR1 SGHTA and CDR2 FQGNSA. The CDR3 is 15 residues long. The CDR3 nucleotides are TGTGCCAGCAGCTTATTAGATTTTTGGCGGTACGAGCAGTACTTC. Translated: CASSLLDFWRYEQYF.

This clonotype was seen many times. The chain links TRBV27 to TRBJ2-2; D perhaps matches TRBD1 (5 bases). The V end was cut by 3 bases, the J end by 3 bases, with 8 bases between. Germline-derived CDR1 and CDR2 are MNHEY and SMNVEV (reference sequence). The CDR3 has 14 residues. This CDR3 is CASSFGADTGELFF. CDR3 in DNA: TGTGCCAGCAGTTTTGGGGCGGACACCGGGGAGCTGTTTTTT.

This clonotype was found many times. The DNA of the CDR3 is TGTGCCAGCAGCTTAGACCGCGCAGGGCCCAATGAGCAGTTCTTC. Its protein is CASSLDRAGPNEQFF. J is TRBJ2-1 and V is TRBV11-2; D is perhaps TRBD1 (5 bases). The CDR3 has 15 residues. Germline V gene sequence: CDR1 SGHAT, CDR2 FQNNGV. Deletions cut 0 bases from V and 6 bases from J, with 12 bases between. Full variable domain (outside the CDR3, taken from reference TRBV11-2 and TRBJ2-1): EAGVAQSPRYKIIEKRQSVAFWCNPISGHATLYWYQQILGQGPKLLIQFQNNGVVDDSQLPKDRFSAERLKGVDSTLKIQPAKLEDSAVYLCASSLDRAGPNEQFFGPGTRLTVL.

There are many counts of this clonotype. The rearrangement uses TRBV25-1 and TRBJ1-1, with D uncertain. CDR1 is MGHDK, CDR2 SYGVNS, per germline. The V gene lost 7 bases and the J gene lost 4 bases, with 16 bases spanning the gap. There are 14 residues in the CDR3. The CDR3 spells CASKGPPPGTEAFF. Here the CDR3 DNA reads TGTGCCAGCAAGGGCCCTCCCCCTGGCACTGAAGCTTTCTTT.

This clonotype was recorded many times. This sequence joins TRBV4-3 and TRBJ2-1; the D call may be TRBD1 or TRBD2 (5 bases each). V lost 3 bases and J 5 bases, leaving 20 bases between the germline ends. CDR1 LGHNA and CDR2 YSLEER come from the germline V gene. This CDR3 is 17 amino acids long. The CDR3 sequence: CASSHAPRGRFHNEQFF. CDR3 nucleotide sequence: TGCGCCAGCAGCCACGCGCCTAGGGGACGATTCCACAATGAGCAGTTCTTC.

This clonotype was counted many times. V is TRBV29-1 and J is TRBJ2-1, with D tentatively TRBD1 (6 bases). The germline CDR1 and CDR2 sequences are SQVTM and ANQGSEA. The V end lost 2 bases, the J end lost 10 bases, and 9 bases lay between the germline ends. The CDR3 extends over 11 amino acids. CDR3 DNA: TGCAGCGTTGAACGGACAGTCGAGCAGTTCTTC. Encoded protein: CSVERTVEQFF.

The rearrangement links TRBV5-1 to TRBJ1-3, with 7 bases lining up with TRBD1. Looked up from germline, CDR1 is SGHRS and CDR2 is YFSETQ. The CDR3 covers 16 residues. The junction had 12 bases not matched to a gene; V was cut back by 2 bases and J by 7 bases. In DNA, the CDR3 is TGCGCCAGCAGCTTCCACACCGGGACAGCGGACAACACCATATATTTT. Its protein is CASSFHTGTADNTIYF. The whole variable domain, filled in from reference TRBV5-1 and TRBJ1-3, reads KAGVTQTPRYLIKTRGQQVTLSCSPISGHRSVSWYQQTPGQGLQFLFEYFSETQRNKGNFPGRFSGRQFSNSRSEMNVSTLELGDSALYLCASSFHTGTADNTIYFGEGSWLTVV.

This clonotype was detected many times. The chain combines TRBV5-1 with TRBJ2-1, with D unclear. Germline V gene lookup returns CDR1 SGHRS and CDR2 YFSETQ. The CDR3 length is 12 residues. Trimming removed 4 bases from V and 8 bases from J, with 10 bases in between. CDR3 sequence (DNA): TGCGCCAGCAGCCCCGTTATGGATGAGCAGTTCTTC. This gives the protein CASSPVMDEQFF.

This clonotype was recorded many times. The chain uses TRBV10-3 and TRBJ2-1; possibly TRBD1 or TRBD2 for D (5 bases each). Per germline, CDR1 ENHRY and CDR2 SYGVKD. The CDR3 extends over 16 amino acids. V lost 10 bases, J lost 4 bases, and 23 bases lay in between. CDR3 sequence (DNA): TGTGCCACCGGGACGAGCGGCCCAGGGCTATACAATGAGCAGTTCTTC. Its translation: CATGTSGPGLYNEQFF.

The table lists this clonotype with many counts. The chain employs TRBV9 and TRBJ1-2; 12 nucleotides align to TRBD1. CDR1 is SGDLS and CDR2 is YYNGEE in the germline V gene. The CDR3 extends over 16 amino acids. The V and J ends lost 3 bases and 2 bases, in that order; junction bases with no gene match: 5. CDR3 residues: CASSGRDRGQNYGYTF. CDR3 nucleotide sequence: TGTGCCAGCAGCGGCCGGGACAGGGGGCAGAACTATGGCTACACCTTC. Combining the CDR3 with reference TRBV9 and TRBJ1-2 gives the whole variable domain DSGVTQTPKHLITATGQRVTLRCSPRSGDLSVYWYQQSLDQGLQFLIQYYNGEERAKGNILERFSAQQFPDLHSELNLSSLELGDSALYFCASSGRDRGQNYGYTFGSGTRLTVV.

This clonotype was recorded at least ten times. The rearrangement uses TRBV27 and TRBJ2-3, with unresolved D. Germline CDR1 and CDR2: MNHEY and SMNVEV (reference sequence). The CDR3 extends over 16 amino acids. The V end lost 3 bases, the J end lost 0 bases, and 13 bases lay between the germline ends. The CDR3 DNA reads TGTGCCAGCAGTTTGGGTTTTTCCCCCAGCACAGATACGCAGTATTTT. Amino acids: CASSLGFSPSTDTQYF.

V gene TRBV7-8 combines with J gene TRBJ2-4, with a possible D match to TRBD2 (5 bases). Germline V gives CDR1 SGHVS, CDR2 FQNEAQ. V gave up 2 bases and J gave up 4 bases, with 15 bases separating them. The CDR3 sequence is 16 residues long. CDR3 coding DNA: TGTGCCAGCAGCTTATATCGCTTAGCGTTAAAAAACATTCAGTACTTC. Amino acid sequence: CASSLYRLALKNIQYF.